One sample yielded the 3 T cell receptor beta chains listed below, sequenced in a study of CD8 T cells in Susac syndrome. RNA was extracted with the RNeasy kit, and a quantity of roughly 0.5 to 1 ug was reverse transcribed using random hexamers. From the immunoSEQ multiplex PCR reads, TCRdb called clonotypes with MiXCR, one entry per CDR3 protein. The table includes 300,000 or so distinct CDR3 sequences, 92% detected once. Sequencing was done on a sample of CD4+ T cells from PBMCs. The receptor set was obtained from a human donor with multiple sclerosis.

The V gene is TRBV2, the J gene TRBJ2-1; 9 bases are a match to TRBD2. The CDR3 has 14 amino acids. The V and J ends lost 4 bases and 7 bases, in that order; junction bases with no gene match: 5. Germline V gene lookup returns CDR1 SNHLY and CDR2 FYNNEI. The CDR3 sequence is CASSGLAGLNEQFF. Here the CDR3 DNA reads TGTGCCAGCAGTGGGCTAGCGGGACTTAATGAGCAGTTCTTC.

The chain has TRBV9 and TRBJ2-1; perhaps D is TRBD1 or TRBD2 (5 bases each). CDR3 length: 15 amino acids. CDR1 and CDR2 (germline): SGDLS, YYNGEE. V was shortened by 4 bases and J by 3 bases, with 14 bases between the two germline ends. The CDR3 region is CASSRVGEYYNEQFF. CDR3 DNA: TGTGCCAGCAGCAGAGTGGGGGAATACTACAATGAGCAGTTCTTC.

The rearrangement uses TRBV3-1 and TRBJ1-1, with TRBD1 as a possible D gene (6 bases). V gave up 2 bases and J gave up 8 bases, with 12 bases separating them. Germline assignment: CDR1 LGHDT and CDR2 YNNKEL (reference sequence). CDR3 length: 13 amino acids. CDR3 loop: CASSQPITGEAFF. Written as DNA, the CDR3 is TGTGCCAGCAGCCAACCCATAACAGGGGAAGCTTTCTTT.